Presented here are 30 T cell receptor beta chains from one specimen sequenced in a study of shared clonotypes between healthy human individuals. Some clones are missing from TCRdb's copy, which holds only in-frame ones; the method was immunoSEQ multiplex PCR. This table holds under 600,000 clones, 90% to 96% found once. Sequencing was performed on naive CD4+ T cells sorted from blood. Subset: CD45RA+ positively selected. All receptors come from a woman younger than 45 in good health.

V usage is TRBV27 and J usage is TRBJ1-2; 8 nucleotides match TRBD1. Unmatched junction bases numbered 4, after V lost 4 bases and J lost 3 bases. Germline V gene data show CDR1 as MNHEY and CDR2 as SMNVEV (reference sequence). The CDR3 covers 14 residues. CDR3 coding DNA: TGTGCCAGCAGTTCGATGGACAGGGACTATGGCTACACCTTC. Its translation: CASSSMDRDYGYTF.

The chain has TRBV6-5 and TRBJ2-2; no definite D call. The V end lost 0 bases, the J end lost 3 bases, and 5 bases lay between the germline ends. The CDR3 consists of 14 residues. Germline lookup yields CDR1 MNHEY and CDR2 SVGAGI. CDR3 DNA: TGTGCCAGCAGTTACTCCAGGCACACCGGGGAGCTGTTTTTT. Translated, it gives CASSYSRHTGELFF.

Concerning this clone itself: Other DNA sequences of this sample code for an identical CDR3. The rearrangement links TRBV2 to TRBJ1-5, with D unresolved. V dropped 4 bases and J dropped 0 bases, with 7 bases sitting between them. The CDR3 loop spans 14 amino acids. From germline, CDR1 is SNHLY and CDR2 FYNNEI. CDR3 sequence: CASSGTYSNQPQHF. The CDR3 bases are TGTGCCAGCAGTGGGACTTATAGCAATCAGCCCCAGCATTTT.

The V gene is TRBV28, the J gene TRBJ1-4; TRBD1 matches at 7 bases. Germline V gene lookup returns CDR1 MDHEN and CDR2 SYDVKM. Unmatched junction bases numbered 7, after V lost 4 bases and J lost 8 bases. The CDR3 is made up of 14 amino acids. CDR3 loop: CASSSGQGEEKLFF. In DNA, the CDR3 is TGTGCCAGCAGTTCGGGGCAGGGGGAGGAAAAACTGTTTTTT. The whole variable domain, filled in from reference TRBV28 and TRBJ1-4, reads DVKVTQSSRYLVKRTGEKVFLECVQDMDHENMFWYRQDPGLGLRLIYFSYDVKMKEKGDIPEGYSVSREKKERFSLILESASTNQTSMYLCASSSGQGEEKLFFGSGTQLSVL.

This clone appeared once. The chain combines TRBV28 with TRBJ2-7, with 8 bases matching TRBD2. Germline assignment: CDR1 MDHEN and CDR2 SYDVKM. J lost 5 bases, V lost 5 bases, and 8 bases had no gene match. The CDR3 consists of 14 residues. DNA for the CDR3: TGTGCCAGCAGTGTCGGGACTAGATCTAACGAGCAGTACTTC. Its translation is CASSVGTRSNEQYF.

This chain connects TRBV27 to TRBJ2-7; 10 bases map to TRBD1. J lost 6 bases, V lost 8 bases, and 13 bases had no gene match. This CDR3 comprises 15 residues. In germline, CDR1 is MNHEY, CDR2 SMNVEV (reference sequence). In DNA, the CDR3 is TGTGCCAGCGGGTCCGGGACGGGACAGGGGCGCGAGCAGTACTTC. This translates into CASGSGTGQGREQYF.

The CDR3 loop reads CASSPPLRLHEQFF. The CDR3 region has the DNA TGTGCCAGCTCACCACCTCTAAGGCTCCATGAGCAGTTCTTC. The chain joins TRBV18 to TRBJ2-1; D is unresolved. The V end was cut by 0 bases, the J end by 8 bases, with 11 bases between. The CDR3 sequence is 14 residues long. Germline values: CDR1 KGHSH, CDR2 LQKENI. Looking up the rest from reference TRBV18 and TRBJ2-1 gives the full variable domain: NAGVMQNPRHLVRRRGQEARLRCSPMKGHSHVYWYRQLPEEGLKFMVYLQKENIIDESGMPKERFSAEFPKEGPSILRIQQVVRGDSAAYFCASSPPLRLHEQFFGPGTRLTVL.

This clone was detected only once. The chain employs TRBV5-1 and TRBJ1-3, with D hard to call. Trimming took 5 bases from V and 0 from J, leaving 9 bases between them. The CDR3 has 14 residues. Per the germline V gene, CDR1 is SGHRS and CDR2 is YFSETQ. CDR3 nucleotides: TGCGCCAGCAGGGAGGGAGTCTCTGGAAACACCATATATTTT. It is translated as CASREGVSGNTIYF.

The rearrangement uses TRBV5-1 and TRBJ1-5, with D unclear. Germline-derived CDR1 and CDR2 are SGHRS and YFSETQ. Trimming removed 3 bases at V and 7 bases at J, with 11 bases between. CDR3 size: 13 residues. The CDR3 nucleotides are TGCGCCAGCAGCTCGACGACGGGGCAGCCCCAGCATTTT. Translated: CASSSTTGQPQHF. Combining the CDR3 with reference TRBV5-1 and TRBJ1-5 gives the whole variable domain KAGVTQTPRYLIKTRGQQVTLSCSPISGHRSVSWYQQTPGQGLQFLFEYFSETQRNKGNFPGRFSGRQFSNSRSEMNVSTLELGDSALYLCASSSTTGQPQHFGDGTRLSIL.

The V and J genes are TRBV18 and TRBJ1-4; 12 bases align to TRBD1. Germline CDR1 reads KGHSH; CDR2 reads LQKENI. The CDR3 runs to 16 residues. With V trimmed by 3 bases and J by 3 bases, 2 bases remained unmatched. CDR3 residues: CASSPGQGAPNEKLFF. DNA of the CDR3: TGTGCCAGCTCACCGGGACAGGGGGCGCCTAATGAAAAACTGTTTTTT.

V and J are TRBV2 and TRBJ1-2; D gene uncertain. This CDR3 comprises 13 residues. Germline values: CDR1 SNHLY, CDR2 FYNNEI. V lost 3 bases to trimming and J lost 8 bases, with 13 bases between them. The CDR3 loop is CASSERRLGGYTF. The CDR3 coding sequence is TGTGCCAGCAGTGAGAGGAGGCTGGGGGGCTACACCTTC.

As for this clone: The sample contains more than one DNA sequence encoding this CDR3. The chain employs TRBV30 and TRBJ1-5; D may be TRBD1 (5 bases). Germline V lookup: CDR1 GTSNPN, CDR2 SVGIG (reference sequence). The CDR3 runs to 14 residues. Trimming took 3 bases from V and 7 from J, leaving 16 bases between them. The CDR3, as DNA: TGTGCCTGGAGCGGCGGGTGGGGGAACCAGCCCCAGCATTTT. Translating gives CAWSGGWGNQPQHF.

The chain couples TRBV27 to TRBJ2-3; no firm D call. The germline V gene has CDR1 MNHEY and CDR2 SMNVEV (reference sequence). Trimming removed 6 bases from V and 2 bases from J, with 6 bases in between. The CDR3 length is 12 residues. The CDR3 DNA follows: TGTGCCAGCAGCCCATACACAGATACGCAGTATTTT. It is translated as CASSPYTDTQYF.

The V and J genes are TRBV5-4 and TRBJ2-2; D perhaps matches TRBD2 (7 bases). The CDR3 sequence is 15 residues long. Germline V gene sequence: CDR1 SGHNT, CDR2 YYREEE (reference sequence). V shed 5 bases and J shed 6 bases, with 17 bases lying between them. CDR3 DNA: TGTGCCAGCAGGAGGGGGGGAGATACGGCCGGGGAGCTGTTTTTT. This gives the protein CASRRGGDTAGELFF.

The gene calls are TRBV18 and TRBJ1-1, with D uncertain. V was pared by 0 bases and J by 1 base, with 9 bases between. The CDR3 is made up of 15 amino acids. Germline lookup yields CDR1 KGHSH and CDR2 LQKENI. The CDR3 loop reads CASSPPSRPNTEAFF. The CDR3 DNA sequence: TGTGCCAGCTCACCACCTTCGAGGCCGAACACTGAAGCTTTCTTT.

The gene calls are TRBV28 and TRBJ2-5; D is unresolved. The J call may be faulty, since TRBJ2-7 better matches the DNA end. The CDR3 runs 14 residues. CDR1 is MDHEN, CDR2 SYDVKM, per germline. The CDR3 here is CASSKVGLTYEQYF. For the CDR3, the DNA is TGTGCCAGCTCAAAGGTTGGTCTTACCTACGAGCAGTACTTC.

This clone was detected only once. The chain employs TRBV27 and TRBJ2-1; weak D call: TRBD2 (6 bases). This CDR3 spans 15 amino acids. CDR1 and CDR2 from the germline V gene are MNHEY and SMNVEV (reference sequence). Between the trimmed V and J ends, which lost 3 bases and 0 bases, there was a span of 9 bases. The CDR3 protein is CASSLWGDSYNEQFF. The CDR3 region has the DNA TGTGCCAGCAGTTTGTGGGGGGACTCCTACAATGAGCAGTTCTTC.

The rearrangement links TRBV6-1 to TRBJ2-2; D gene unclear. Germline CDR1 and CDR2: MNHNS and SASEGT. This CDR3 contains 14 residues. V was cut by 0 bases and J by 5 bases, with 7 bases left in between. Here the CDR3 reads CASSEAPRTGELFF. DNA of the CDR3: TGTGCCAGCAGTGAAGCGCCCAGAACCGGGGAGCTGTTTTTT.

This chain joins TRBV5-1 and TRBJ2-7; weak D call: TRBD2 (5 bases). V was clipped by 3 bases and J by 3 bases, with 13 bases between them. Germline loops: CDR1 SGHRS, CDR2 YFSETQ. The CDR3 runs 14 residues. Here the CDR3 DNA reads TGCGCCAGCAGCTCCTTCCCGGGGAGCTACGAGCAGTACTTC. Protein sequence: CASSSFPGSYEQYF.

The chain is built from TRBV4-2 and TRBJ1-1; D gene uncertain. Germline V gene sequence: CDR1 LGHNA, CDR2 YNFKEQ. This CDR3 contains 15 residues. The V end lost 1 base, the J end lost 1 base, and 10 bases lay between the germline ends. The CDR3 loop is CASSQVLIPNTEAFF. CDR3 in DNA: TGTGCCAGCAGCCAAGTGTTGATCCCGAACACTGAAGCTTTCTTT.

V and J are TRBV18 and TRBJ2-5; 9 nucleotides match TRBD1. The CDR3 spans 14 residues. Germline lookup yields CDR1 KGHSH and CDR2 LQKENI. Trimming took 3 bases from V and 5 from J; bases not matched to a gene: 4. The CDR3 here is CASSPGQGMETQYF. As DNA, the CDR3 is TGTGCCAGCTCACCGGGACAGGGAATGGAGACCCAGTACTTC.

In DNA form, the CDR3 reads TGCGCCAGCAGCTTACTAGCGGGAGGGCAAGATACGCAGTATTTT. Amino acid sequence: CASSLLAGGQDTQYF. This chain connects TRBV5-1 to TRBJ2-3; 13 nucleotides match TRBD2. The CDR3 loop spans 15 amino acids. Germline V gene data show CDR1 as SGHRS and CDR2 as YFSETQ. After removal of 2 bases from V and 5 bases from J, the junction contained 2 bases not matched to a gene.

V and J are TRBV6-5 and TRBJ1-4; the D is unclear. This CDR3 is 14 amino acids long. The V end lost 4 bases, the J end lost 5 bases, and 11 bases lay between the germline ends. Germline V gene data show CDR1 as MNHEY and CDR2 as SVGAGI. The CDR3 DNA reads TGTGCCAGCAGTTCAACCTACTCGAATGAAAAACTGTTTTTT. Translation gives CASSSTYSNEKLFF.

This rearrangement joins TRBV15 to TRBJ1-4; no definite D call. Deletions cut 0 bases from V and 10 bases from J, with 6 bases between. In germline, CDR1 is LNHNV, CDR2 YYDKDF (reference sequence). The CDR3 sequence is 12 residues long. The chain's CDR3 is CATSRDFRKLFF. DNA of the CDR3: TGTGCCACCAGCAGAGATTTTAGAAAACTGTTTTTT.

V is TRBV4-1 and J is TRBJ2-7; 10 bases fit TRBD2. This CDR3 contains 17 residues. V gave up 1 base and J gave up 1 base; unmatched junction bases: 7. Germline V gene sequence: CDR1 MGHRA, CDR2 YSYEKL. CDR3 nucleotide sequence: TGCGCCAGCAGCCAAGCTGCGACTAGCGGGCAATCCTACGAGCAGTACTTC. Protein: CASSQAATSGQSYEQYF.

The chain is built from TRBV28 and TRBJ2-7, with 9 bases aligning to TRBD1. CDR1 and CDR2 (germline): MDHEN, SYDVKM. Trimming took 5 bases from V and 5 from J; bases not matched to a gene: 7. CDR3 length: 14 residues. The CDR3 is CASSQTGGSDEQYF. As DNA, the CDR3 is TGTGCCAGCAGTCAAACAGGGGGCAGCGACGAGCAGTACTTC.

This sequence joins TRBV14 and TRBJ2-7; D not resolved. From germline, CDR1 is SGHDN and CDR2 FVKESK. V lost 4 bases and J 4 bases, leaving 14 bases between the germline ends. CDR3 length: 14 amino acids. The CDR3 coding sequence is TGTGCCAGCAGCCTCTCGGGTCTAAGTTACGAGCAGTACTTC. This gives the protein CASSLSGLSYEQYF.

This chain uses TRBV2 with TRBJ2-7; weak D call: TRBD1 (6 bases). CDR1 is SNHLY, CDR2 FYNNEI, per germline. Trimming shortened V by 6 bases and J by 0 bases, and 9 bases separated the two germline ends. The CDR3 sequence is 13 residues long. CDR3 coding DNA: TGTGCCAGCAGAGAACAGGGCTCCTACGAGCAGTACTTC. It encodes CASREQGSYEQYF.

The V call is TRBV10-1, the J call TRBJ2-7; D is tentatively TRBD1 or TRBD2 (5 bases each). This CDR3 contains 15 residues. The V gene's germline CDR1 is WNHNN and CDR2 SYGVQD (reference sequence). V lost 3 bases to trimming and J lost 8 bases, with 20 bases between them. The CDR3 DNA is TGCGCCAGCAGTGACTCGGGGCAGGGATCTACGCAGCAGTACTTC. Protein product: CASSDSGQGSTQQYF.

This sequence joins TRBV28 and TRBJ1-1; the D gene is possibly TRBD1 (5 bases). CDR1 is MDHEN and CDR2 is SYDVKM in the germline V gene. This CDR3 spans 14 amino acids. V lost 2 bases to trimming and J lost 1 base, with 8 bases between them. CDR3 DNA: TGTGCCAGCAGTTTAGGGGCGGCGAACACTGAAGCTTTCTTT. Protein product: CASSLGAANTEAFF.